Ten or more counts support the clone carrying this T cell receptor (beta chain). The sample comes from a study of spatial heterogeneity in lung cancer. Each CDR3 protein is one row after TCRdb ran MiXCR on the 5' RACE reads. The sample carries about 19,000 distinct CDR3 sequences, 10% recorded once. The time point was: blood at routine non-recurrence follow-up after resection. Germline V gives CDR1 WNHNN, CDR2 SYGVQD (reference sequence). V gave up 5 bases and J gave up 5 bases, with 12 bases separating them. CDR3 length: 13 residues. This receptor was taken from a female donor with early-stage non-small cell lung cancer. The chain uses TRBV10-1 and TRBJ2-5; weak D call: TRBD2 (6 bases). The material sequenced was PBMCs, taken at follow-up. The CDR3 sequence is CASSREPGETQYF. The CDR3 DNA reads TGCGCCAGCAGTCGGGAGCCGGGGGAGACCCAGTACTTC.